The TCR beta chain under discussion was sequenced for a study of radiation and T cells in renal cell carcinoma. Some clones are missing from TCRdb's copy, which holds only in-frame ones; the method was immunoSEQ multiplex PCR. The sample has about 130,000 clones; roughly 80% are singletons. The time point denotes: baseline pretreatment blood. As to treatment: 15 Gy SBRT to primary tumor, nephrectomy 4 weeks later. The length of the CDR3 is 14 residues. Germline V gene lookup returns CDR1 SNHLY and CDR2 FYNNEI. V lost 4 bases and J 2 bases, leaving 11 bases between the germline ends. This TCR was recovered from a woman in her fifties or sixties with renal cell carcinoma. The chain uses TRBV2 and TRBJ1-1; the D is unclear. The sample here was blood, taken from a patient whose treatment included radiotherapy and nephrectomy. CDR3 sequence reads: CASSASNINTEAFF. CDR3 nucleotide sequence: TGTGCCAGCAGTGCTTCTAACATTAACACTGAAGCTTTCTTT.